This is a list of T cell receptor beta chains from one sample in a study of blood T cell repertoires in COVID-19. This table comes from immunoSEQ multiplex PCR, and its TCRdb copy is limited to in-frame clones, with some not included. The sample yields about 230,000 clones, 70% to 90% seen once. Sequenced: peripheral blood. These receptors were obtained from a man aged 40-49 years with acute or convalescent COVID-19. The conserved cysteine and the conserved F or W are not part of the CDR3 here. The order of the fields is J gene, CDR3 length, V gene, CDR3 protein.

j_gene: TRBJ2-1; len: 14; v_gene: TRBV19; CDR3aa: ASSIAGTSGPPAQF
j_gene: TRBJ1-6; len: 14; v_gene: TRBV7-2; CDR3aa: ASSVFNRGNNSPLH
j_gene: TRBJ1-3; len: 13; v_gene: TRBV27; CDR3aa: ASSTSGGSGNTIY
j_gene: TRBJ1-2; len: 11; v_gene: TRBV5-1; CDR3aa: ASSPDSNYGYT
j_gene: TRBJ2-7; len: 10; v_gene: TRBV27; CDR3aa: ASGRGLYEQY
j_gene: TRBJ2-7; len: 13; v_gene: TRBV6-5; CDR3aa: ASSYSRTGPGEQY
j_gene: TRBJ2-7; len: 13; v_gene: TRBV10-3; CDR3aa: AISDSWTGAYEQY
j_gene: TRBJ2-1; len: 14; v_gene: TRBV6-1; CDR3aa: ASSQAGTLAYNEQF
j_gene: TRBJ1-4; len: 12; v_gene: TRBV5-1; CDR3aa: ASSLLAENEKLF
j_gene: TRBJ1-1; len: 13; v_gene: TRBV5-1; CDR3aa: ASSLAKGADTEAF
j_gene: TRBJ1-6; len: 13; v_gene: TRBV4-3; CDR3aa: ASSQDNGRGSPLH
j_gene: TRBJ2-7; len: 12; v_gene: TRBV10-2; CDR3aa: ASSGLGQSYEQY
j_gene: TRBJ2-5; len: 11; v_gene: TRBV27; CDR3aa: ASSTSRGETQY
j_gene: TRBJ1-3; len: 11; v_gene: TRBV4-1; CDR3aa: ASSQSQGNTIY
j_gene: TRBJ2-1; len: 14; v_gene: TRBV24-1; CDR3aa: ATSDSDSSSYNEQF
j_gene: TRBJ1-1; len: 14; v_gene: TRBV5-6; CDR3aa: ASSLVLVGGNTEAF
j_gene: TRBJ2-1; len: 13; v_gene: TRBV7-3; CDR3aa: ASSLTGQGYNEQF
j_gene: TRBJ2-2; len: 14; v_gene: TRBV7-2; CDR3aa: ASSLTRGVPPGELF
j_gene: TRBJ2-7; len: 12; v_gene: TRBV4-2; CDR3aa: ASSQVTGGDEQY
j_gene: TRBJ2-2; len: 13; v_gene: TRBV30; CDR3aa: AWSVRGGYTGELF
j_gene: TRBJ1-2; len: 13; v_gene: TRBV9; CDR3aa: ASSVGGDTNYGYT
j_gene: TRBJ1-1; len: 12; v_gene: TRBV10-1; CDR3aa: ASRDSGTNTEAF
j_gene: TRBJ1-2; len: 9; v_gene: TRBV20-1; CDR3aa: SASSPGGYT
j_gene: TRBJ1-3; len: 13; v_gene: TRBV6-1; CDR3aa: ASSEIFSSGNTIY
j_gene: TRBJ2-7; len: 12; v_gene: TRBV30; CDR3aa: AWNPDRARYEQY
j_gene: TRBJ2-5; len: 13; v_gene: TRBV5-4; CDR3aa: ASSFFADRQETQY
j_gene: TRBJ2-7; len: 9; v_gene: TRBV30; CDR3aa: AWDSPYEQY
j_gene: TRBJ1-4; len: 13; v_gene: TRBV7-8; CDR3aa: ASSPWTGINEKLF
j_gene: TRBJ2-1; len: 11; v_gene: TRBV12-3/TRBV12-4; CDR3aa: ASSNGRGNEQF
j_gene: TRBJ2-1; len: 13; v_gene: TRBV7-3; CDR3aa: ASSSPAGGLNEQF
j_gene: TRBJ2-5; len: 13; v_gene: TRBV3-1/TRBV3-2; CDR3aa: ASSHGLAAPETQY
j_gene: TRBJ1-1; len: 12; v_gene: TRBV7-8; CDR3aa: ASSPRGTGAEAF
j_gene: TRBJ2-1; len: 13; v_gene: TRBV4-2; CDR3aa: ASSQEEGTYNEQF
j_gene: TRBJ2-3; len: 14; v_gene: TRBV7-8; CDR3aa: ASSLDLATAGDTQY
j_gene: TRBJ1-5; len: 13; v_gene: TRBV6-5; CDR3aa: ASNTQGTGNQPQH
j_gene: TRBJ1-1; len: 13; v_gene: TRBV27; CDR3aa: ASRPLGQGLTEAF
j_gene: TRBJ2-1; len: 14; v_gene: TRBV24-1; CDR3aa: ATSDPGERGYNEQF
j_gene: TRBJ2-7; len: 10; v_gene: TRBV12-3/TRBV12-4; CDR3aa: ASNAGGYEQY
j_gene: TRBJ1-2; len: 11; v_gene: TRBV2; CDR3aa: ASGQGLMDGYT
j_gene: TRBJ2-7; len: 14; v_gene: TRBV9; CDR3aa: ASSATGTGGFVEQY
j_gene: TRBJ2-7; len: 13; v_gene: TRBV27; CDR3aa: ASSLSRDRLYEQY
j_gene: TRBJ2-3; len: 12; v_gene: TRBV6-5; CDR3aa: ASRITSGTDTQY
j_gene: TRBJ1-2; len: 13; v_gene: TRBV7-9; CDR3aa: ASSFGPGRGSGYT
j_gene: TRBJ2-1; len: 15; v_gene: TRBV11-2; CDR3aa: ASSRSYSDTSYNEQF
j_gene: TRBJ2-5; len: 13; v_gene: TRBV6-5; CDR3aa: ASSLGGTQQETQY
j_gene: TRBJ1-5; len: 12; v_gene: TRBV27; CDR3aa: ASSLQGLGQPQH
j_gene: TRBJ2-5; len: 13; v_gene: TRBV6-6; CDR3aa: ASSYTLAGVETQY
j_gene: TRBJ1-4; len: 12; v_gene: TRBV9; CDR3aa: ASSRQGSNEKLF